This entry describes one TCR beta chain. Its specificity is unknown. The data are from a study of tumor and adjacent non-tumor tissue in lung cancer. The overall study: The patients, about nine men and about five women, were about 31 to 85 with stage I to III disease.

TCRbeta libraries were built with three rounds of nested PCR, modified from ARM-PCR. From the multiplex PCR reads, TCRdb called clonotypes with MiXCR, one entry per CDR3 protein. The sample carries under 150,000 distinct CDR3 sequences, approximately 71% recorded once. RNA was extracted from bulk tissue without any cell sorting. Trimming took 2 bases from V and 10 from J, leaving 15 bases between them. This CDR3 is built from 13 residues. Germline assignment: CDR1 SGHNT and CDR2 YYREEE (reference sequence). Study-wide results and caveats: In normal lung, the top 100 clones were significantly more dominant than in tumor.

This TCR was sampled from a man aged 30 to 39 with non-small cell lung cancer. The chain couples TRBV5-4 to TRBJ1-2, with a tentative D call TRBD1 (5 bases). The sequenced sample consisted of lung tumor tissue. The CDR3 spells CASSFVQGGNYTF. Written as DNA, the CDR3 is TGTGCCAGCAGCTTCGTCCAGGGAGGGAACTACACCTTC. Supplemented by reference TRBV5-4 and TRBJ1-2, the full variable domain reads ETGVTQSPTHLIKTRGQQVTLRCSSQSGHNTVSWYQQALGQGPQFIFQYYREEENGRGNFPPRFSGLQFPNYSSELNVNALELDDSALYLCASSFVQGGNYTFGSGTRLTVV.